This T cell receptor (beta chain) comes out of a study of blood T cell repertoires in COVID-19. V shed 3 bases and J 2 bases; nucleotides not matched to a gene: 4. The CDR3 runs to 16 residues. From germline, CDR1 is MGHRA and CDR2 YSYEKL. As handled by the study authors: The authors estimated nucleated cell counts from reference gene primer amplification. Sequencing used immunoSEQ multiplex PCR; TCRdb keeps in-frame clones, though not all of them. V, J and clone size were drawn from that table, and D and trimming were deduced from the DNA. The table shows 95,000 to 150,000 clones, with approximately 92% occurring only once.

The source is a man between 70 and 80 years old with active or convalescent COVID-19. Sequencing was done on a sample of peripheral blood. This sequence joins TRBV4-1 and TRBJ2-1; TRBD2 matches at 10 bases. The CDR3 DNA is TGCGCCAGCAGCCAGATTACTAGCGGGACCTACAATGAGCAGTTCTTC. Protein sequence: CASSQITSGTYNEQFF.